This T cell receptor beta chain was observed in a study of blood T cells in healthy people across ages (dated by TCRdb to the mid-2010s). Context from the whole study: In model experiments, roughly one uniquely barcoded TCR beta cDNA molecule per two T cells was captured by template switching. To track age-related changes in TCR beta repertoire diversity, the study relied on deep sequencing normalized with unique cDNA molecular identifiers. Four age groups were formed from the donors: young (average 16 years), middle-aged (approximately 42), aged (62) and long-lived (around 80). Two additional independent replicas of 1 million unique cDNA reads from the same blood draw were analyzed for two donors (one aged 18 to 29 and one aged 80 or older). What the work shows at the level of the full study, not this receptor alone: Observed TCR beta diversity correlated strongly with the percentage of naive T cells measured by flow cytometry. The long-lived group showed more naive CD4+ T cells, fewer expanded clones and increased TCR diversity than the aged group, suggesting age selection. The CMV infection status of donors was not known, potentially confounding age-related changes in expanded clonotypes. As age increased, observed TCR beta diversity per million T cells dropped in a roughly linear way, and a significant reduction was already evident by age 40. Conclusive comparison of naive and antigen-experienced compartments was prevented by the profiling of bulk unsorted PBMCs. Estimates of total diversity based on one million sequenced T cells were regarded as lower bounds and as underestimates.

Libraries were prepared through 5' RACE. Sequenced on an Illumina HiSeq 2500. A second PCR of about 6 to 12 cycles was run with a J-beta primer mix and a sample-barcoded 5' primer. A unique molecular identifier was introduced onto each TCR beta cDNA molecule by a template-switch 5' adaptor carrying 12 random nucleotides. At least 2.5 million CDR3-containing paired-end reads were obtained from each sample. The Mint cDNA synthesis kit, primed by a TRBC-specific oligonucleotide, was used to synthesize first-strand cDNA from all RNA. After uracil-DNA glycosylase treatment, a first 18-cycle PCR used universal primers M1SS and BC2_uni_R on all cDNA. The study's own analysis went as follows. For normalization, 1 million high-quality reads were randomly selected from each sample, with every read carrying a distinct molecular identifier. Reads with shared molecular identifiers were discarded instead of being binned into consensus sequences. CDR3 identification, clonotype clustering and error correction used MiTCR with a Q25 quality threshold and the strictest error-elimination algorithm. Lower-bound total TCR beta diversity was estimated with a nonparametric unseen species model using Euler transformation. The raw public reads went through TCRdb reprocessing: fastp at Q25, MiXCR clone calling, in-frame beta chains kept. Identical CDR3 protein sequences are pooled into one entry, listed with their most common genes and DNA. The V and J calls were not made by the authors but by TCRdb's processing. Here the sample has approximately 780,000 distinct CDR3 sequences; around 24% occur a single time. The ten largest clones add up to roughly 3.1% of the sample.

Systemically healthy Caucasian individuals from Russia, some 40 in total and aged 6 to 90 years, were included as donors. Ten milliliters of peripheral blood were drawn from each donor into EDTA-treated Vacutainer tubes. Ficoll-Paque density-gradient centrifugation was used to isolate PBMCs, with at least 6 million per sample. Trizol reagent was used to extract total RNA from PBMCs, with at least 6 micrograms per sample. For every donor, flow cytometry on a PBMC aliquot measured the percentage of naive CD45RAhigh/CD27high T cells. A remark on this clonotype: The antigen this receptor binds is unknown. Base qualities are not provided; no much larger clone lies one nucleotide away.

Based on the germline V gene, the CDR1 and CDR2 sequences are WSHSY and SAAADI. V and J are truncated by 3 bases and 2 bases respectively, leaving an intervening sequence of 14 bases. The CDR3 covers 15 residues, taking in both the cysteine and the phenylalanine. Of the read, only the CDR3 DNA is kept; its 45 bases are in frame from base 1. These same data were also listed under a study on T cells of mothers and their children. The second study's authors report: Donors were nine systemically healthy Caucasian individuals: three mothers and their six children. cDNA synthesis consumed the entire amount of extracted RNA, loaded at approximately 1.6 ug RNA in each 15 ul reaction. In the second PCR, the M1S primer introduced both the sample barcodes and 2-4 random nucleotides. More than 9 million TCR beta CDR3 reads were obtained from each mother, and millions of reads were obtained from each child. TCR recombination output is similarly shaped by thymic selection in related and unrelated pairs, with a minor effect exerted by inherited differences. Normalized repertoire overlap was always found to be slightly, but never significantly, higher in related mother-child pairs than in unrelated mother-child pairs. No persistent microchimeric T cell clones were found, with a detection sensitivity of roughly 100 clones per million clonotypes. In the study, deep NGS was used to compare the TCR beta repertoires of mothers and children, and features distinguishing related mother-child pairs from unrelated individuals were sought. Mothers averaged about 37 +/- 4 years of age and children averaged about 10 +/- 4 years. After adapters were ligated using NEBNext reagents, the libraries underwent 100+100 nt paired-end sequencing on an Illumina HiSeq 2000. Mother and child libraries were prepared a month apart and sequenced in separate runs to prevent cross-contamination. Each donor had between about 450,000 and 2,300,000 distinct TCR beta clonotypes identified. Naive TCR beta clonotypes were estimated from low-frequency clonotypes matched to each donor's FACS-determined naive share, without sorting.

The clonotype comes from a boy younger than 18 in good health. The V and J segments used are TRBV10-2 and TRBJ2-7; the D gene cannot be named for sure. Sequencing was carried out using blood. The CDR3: CASSDFTADPYEQYF. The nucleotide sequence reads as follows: TGCGCCAGCAGTGATTTTACCGCAGACCCCTACGAGCAGTACTTC.